This record looks at one TCR beta chain sequence and its context. Its specificity is not known. The data were taken from a study of CD8 T cells in Susac syndrome. About the research overall: Patients with Susac syndrome were therapy-naive, taking corticosteroids, with some also receiving intravenous immunoglobulin, or taking intravenous immunoglobulin alone at the time their blood was drawn. Overall study findings and caveats: The CD4+ T cell repertoires in Susac syndrome did not show any clonal expansion.

Germline CDR1 SGHNT, CDR2 YYREEE (reference sequence). The V end lost 2 bases, the J end lost 2 bases, and 8 bases lay between the germline ends. This CDR3 is built from 14 residues. TEMRA cells were FACS-enriched, with CD8+ and CD4+ T cells isolated negatively. With random hexamers, 0.5 to 1 ug RNA was reverse transcribed. Across 54 Vbeta and 13 Jbeta, immunoSEQ multiplex PCR amplified TCR beta CDR3. Using its own MiXCR run on the immunoSEQ multiplex PCR reads, TCRdb lists one record per CDR3 protein. This repertoire shows hundreds of thousands of distinct CDR3 sequences, over 90% found once; its top ten account for 0.15%.

The sequence came from a human donor with Susac syndrome. Sequencing used CD4+ T cells from PBMCs. This chain joins TRBV5-4 and TRBJ1-5; a weak D match, TRBD1 (6 bases). CDR3 loop: CASSLQGGNQPQHF. The CDR3 DNA is TGTGCCAGCAGCTTACAGGGTGGCAATCAGCCCCAGCATTTT. Variable domain in full (rest from reference TRBV5-4 and TRBJ1-5): ETGVTQSPTHLIKTRGQQVTLRCSSQSGHNTVSWYQQALGQGPQFIFQYYREEENGRGNFPPRFSGLQFPNYSSELNVNALELDDSALYLCASSLQGGNQPQHFGDGTRLSIL.